This entry concerns a single T cell receptor (beta chain). The data were taken from a study of OX40 agonist ivuxolimab in advanced cancers. Exclusion of a patient followed from autoimmune disease history or systemic immunosuppression. With 0 bases clipped from V and 5 bases from J, the junction kept 5 bases outside the gene matches. This CDR3 is 15 amino acids long. Germline V gene lookup returns CDR1 LNHNV and CDR2 YYDKDF (reference sequence). Profiling relied on immunoSEQ multiplex PCR, and the TCRdb table lists in-frame clones only, not all of them. The sample carries tens of thousands of clones, 80% to 90% recorded once.

The starting material was CD4+ or CD8+ T cells sorted from blood, obtained in a trial of the OX40 agonist ivuxolimab. J is TRBJ2-5 and V is TRBV15; 8 nucleotides align to TRBD1. The TCR originated in an adult with an advanced solid tumor such as melanoma, head and neck, liver or kidney cancer. CDR3 loop: CATSRDQGAEETQYF. CDR3 sequence (DNA): TGTGCCACCAGCAGAGATCAGGGGGCCGAGGAGACCCAGTACTTC.